This T cell receptor (beta chain) was captured by sequencing in a study of Graves' ophthalmopathy and Graves' hyperthyroidism (dated 2018 in TCRdb). Looking at the study overall: Peripheral blood was collected before any treatment was given, at the time of initial diagnosis. The study used signatures of the TCR beta repertoire to tell Graves' ophthalmopathy apart from Graves' hyperthyroidism and to predict which patients would progress to ophthalmopathy. For independent validation, a separate cohort was made up of approximately 19 hyperthyroidism patients plus 17 patients who later progressed from hyperthyroidism to ophthalmopathy. A discovery set of about a hundred patients (43 ophthalmopathy, about 58 stable hyperthyroidism) was enrolled to explore V-J signatures distinguishing ophthalmopathy from hyperthyroidism. T-cell repertoires of thyroid tissue and blood were compared in five or six hyperthyroidism patients. Following sample collection, hyperthyroidism patients were given methimazole at a starting dose of 30 mg daily, and ophthalmopathy patients were given high-dose intravenous methylprednisolone. In total, 120 to 150 blood samples were TCR-sequenced: around 42 ophthalmopathy, some 72 hyperthyroidism and roughly 17 hyperthyroidism-to-ophthalmopathy patients. The approximately 97 discovery patients were randomly divided into training and test sets at a 7:3 ratio.

Stable hyperthyroidism was defined as no progression to ophthalmopathy within 18 months of follow-up. Hyperthyroidism patients were newly diagnosed, were aged 18 to 65 years, and had a disease duration under 2 months. Patients with other autoimmune diseases, uncontrolled infections, pregnancy or lactation were excluded. Clinical symptoms, serum thyroxine, TRAb, thyroid ultrasound and orbital computed tomography formed the basis of the diagnosis. Using Ficoll-Paque density gradient centrifugation, PBMCs were isolated from approximately 11 ml of fresh peripheral blood. Trizol reagent was used to extract the total RNA, and its quality was then checked on an Agilent 2100 Bioanalyzer. V is pared back by 3 bases and J by 6 bases, with 17 bases lying between the germline termini. From the cysteine through the phenylalanine, the CDR3 covers 15 amino acids. CDR3 DNA is the only sequence kept; it has 45 bases, read in frame from the first base. From the germline V gene, CDR1 is SGHTA and CDR2 is FQGNSA.

This clonotype appeared many times. Its antigen is not yet known. Per-base quality was not reported, and no clone a single base away is much larger than it. For repertoire sequencing, the TCR beta CDR3 regions were amplified from RNA transcripts. The first round of RT-PCR was done with HTBI primers and the Qiagen OneStep RT-PCR kit, and was followed by a second round of multiplex PCR, then size selection and purification. Libraries were sequenced paired-end with 100 bp reads on an Illumina HiSeq2000. In the source study's methods: Reads were processed with SOAPnuke, discarding reads with adapters, uncalled bases, mean Phred below 15, or no exact constant-primer or identifier match. COPE v1.2.5 was used to merge the high-quality paired reads. Clonotypes were defined as unique nucleotide sequences and were aligned to IMGT TRB V, D and J references using MiTCR v1.1. The analysis was limited to V-J combinations with a frequency above 0.0001, which together covered 99.2% of repertoires. A TCR clonal expansion and chaos score per V-J combination was defined as the ratio of F50 clonal expansion to chaos observed in the TCRdist matrix. Welch's t-statistics and random forest were used to narrow the features down to approximately twelve V-J combinations, which were then fed into a naive Bayes classifier. The similarity between thyroid and blood repertoires was quantified using the Morisita-Horn index. TCRdb reprocessing: public reads trimmed at Q25 with fastp, clones called with MiXCR, in-frame beta chains kept. When rows share a CDR3 protein, they turn into one entry using the most common DNA and genes. These V and J calls rely on TCRdb rather than the paper's analysis. The sample table contains 400,000 to 500,000 distinct CDR3 sequences; only one count was recorded for approximately 21% of them. The ten largest clones take up roughly 3% of the sample.

Paper-wide results and their limitations: In validation, the model predicted ophthalmopathy progression with 70.59% sensitivity and around 72% specificity; roughly 12 predicted patients were CT-confirmed with GO in a median of about 6.2 months. Sample size was not predetermined statistically, and investigators were not blinded to group allocation. The 13-signature model separated ophthalmopathy from stable hyperthyroidism with 85% to 90% sensitivity and around 84% specificity in cross-validation, and 80%/75% in the test set. Most expanded thyroid clonotypes with a frequency above 0.001 also appeared in blood, which suggests that blood repertoires may reflect the immune response in the thyroid.

The clonotype was recovered from a young woman with stable Graves' hyperthyroidism. Donor details come from another sample of the same person, matched by shared clones. The chain links TRBV7-2 with TRBJ1-1; no D segment can be confidently identified. The sequenced sample consisted of peripheral blood. The base sequence is TGTGCCAGCAGCTTCACCTCTTTAGTGGGCTCTGAAGCTTTCTTT. This translates into CASSFTSLVGSEAFF. Extended through the reference TRBV7-2 and TRBJ1-1 proteins, this CDR3 yields the full variable domain: GAGVSQSPSNKVTEKGKDVELRCDPISGHTALYWYRQSLGQGLEFLIYFQGNSAPDKSGLPSDRFSAERTGGSVSTLTIQRTQQEDSAVYLCASSFTSLVGSEAFFGQGTRLTVV.